The rows below give T cell receptor beta chains drawn from one sample of a study of blood T cell repertoires in COVID-19. Some clones are missing from TCRdb's copy, which holds only in-frame ones; the method was immunoSEQ multiplex PCR. The sample includes around 120,000 clones, approximately 79% of them seen just once. Source material: peripheral blood. These receptors originate from a man aged 50-60 years with acute or convalescent COVID-19. Both conserved end residues are part of each CDR3. Fields, in order: D gene, V gene, J gene, clone size, CDR3 protein, CDR3 DNA. The D gene is left open where the match is weak. Some rows have no size entry. The others give once, few or many, or a class for an expanded clone.

TRBD2	TRBV19	TRBJ2-4	-	CASSISVAGKNIQYF	TGTGCCAGTAGTATATCGGTAGCGGGAAAGAACATTCAGTACTTC
TRBD1	TRBV6-5	TRBJ1-5	-	CASSPTGGSNQPQHF	TGTGCCAGCAGTCCGACAGGGGGGAGCAATCAGCCCCAGCATTTT
TRBD2	TRBV5-1	TRBJ2-5	-	CASSLRAGGGGETQYF	TGCGCCAGCAGCTTGCGCGCGGGGGGGGGTGGCGAGACCCAGTACTTC
-	TRBV6-2/TRBV6-3	TRBJ2-7	-	CASSYLGSYEQYF	TGTGCCAGCAGTTACCTAGGTTCCTACGAGCAGTACTTC
TRBD2	TRBV4-2	TRBJ2-7	-	CASSQDAGGPSYEQYF	TGTGCCAGCAGCCAAGATGCGGGGGGGCCATCCTACGAGCAGTACTTC
-	TRBV2	TRBJ2-7	-	CASSELWDTSYEQYF	TGTGCCAGCAGTGAATTATGGGACACCTCCTACGAGCAGTACTTC
TRBD2	TRBV29-1	TRBJ2-5	-	CSVDMGGVGETQYF	TGCAGCGTTGATATGGGGGGGGTTGGTGAGACCCAGTACTTC
-	TRBV29-1	TRBJ2-2	-	CSVSGGTGELFF	TGCAGCGTTAGCGGTGGCACCGGGGAGCTGTTTTTT
-	TRBV15	TRBJ2-7	-	CATSRSSTGEQYF	TGTGCCACCAGCAGGTCCTCTACGGGCGAGCAGTACTTC
-	TRBV7-8	TRBJ2-7	-	CASSPKSSYEQYF	TGTGCCAGCAGCCCTAAAAGCTCCTACGAGCAGTACTTC
-	TRBV10-3	TRBJ2-2	once	CAISELDRDTGELFF	TGTGCCATCAGTGAGTTGGACAGAGACACCGGGGAGCTGTTTTTT
TRBD1	TRBV28	TRBJ2-7	few	CASSRGQDPYEQYF	TGTGCCAGCAGCCGCGGACAGGACCCCTACGAGCAGTACTTC
-	TRBV6-6	TRBJ2-3	-	CASRDSPSTDTQYF	TGTGCCAGCAGGGACAGCCCGAGCACAGATACGCAGTATTTT
-	TRBV27	TRBJ2-7	-	CASSSNYEQYF	TGTGCCAGCAGTTCAAATTACGAGCAGTACTTC
-	TRBV9	TRBJ1-2	-	CASSGATF	TGTGCCAGCAGCGGAGCCACCTTC
TRBD1	TRBV7-3	TRBJ2-1	-	CASSSRQGGNEQFF	TGTGCCAGCAGCTCCAGACAGGGGGGCAATGAGCAGTTCTTC
-	TRBV5-1	TRBJ1-2	-	CASSLGQASYGYTF	TGCGCCAGCAGCTTGGGTCAGGCTTCCTATGGCTACACCTTC
-	TRBV19	TRBJ2-3	-	CASSIVAGPSTDTQYF	TGTGCCAGTAGTATAGTGGCGGGTCCTAGCACAGATACGCAGTATTTT
TRBD1	TRBV6-5	TRBJ2-1	-	CASSPPTGQGDEQFF	TGTGCCAGCAGTCCCCCGACCGGGCAGGGGGATGAGCAGTTCTTC
-	TRBV6-5	TRBJ2-7	once	CASGSAVSYEQYF	TGTGCCAGCGGCTCTGCCGTTTCCTACGAGCAGTACTTC
-	TRBV2	TRBJ2-7	-	CASSDPRGEQYF	TGTGCCAGCAGTGACCCCAGGGGCGAGCAGTACTTC
TRBD2	TRBV28	TRBJ2-7	-	CASSFGLAGVGDEQYF	TGTGCCAGCAGTTTTGGGCTAGCGGGAGTCGGAGACGAGCAGTACTTC
TRBD2	TRBV6-5	TRBJ2-7	-	CASGGGIYEQYF	TGTGCCAGCGGGGGGGGGATCTACGAGCAGTACTTC
-	TRBV7-8	TRBJ1-5	-	CASSFIGTNLNQPQHF	TGTGCCAGCAGCTTCATCGGGACAAACCTTAATCAGCCCCAGCATTTT
-	TRBV5-6	TRBJ2-1	once	CASSLDGQGAGVVQFF	TGTGCCAGCAGCTTGGATGGACAGGGCGCGGGGGTTGTGCAGTTCTTC
TRBD1	TRBV10-2	TRBJ2-3	-	CASSVQGATDTQYF	TGCGCCAGCAGTGTGCAGGGGGCCACAGATACGCAGTATTTT
TRBD1	TRBV4-1	TRBJ1-2	-	CASSSPDRGRREYGYTF	TGCGCCAGCAGTTCTCCGGACAGGGGTCGGCGAGAGTATGGCTACACCTTC
-	TRBV28	TRBJ1-2	-	CASTKGRFGGGFGYTF	TGTGCCAGCACCAAAGGCCGATTCGGGGGAGGCTTTGGCTACACCTTC
-	TRBV12-3/TRBV12-4	TRBJ1-1	many	CASSYNHATEAFF	TGTGCCAGCAGTTACAACCATGCCACTGAAGCTTTCTTT
-	TRBV7-8	TRBJ1-5	few	CASSLGGRVSNQPQHF	TGTGCCAGCAGCTTAGGGGGGAGGGTCAGCAATCAGCCCCAGCATTTT
TRBD1	TRBV5-1	TRBJ1-3	few	CASSVGQGSGNTIYF	TGCGCCAGCAGCGTGGGACAGGGGAGTGGAAACACCATATATTTT
-	TRBV5-5	TRBJ2-7	once	CASSPGLWGLYEQYF	TGTGCCAGCAGCCCCGGTTTGTGGGGCTTGTACGAGCAGTACTTC
TRBD1	TRBV6-5	TRBJ1-4	-	CASRGTGGRDEKLFF	TGTGCCAGCAGGGGGACAGGGGGCCGGGATGAAAAACTGTTTTTT
-	TRBV2	TRBJ1-1	-	CASIKTGEAFF	TGTGCCAGCATCAAAACAGGGGAAGCTTTCTTT
-	TRBV3-1/TRBV3-2	TRBJ2-7	-	CASSQAFDTYEQYF	TGTGCCAGCAGCCAAGCGTTTGACACCTACGAGCAGTACTTC